The rows below give T cell receptor beta chains drawn from one sample of a study of cytomegalovirus exposure and HLA in healthy donors. The repertoire was sequenced with immunoSEQ multiplex PCR; TCRdb's copy has only in-frame clones and lacks some. In the table there are 170,000 or so clones, roughly 85% of which are singletons. Sample: PBMCs. The receptors originated from a woman aged 40 to 50 in good health and CMV-seronegative. The CDR3 runs from the conserved cysteine through the conserved F or W. A D gene is named only where the DNA matches it firmly. Rows give clone size only sometimes, using once, few, many, or a class for an expanded clone.

d_gene,j_gene,abundance,v_gene,len,CDR3aa,CDR3nt
.,TRBJ1-5,.,TRBV6-1,13,CASSTDNYQPQHF,TGTGCCAGCAGTACAGACAACTATCAGCCCCAGCATTTT
.,TRBJ1-5,.,TRBV28,14,CAASLGGRLGPQHF,TGTGCCGCCAGCTTGGGAGGGCGCCTCGGGCCCCAGCATTTT
.,TRBJ1-1,.,TRBV2,16,CARESGQKFLNTEAFF,TGTGCTAGGGAGAGTGGACAGAAGTTTCTGAACACTGAAGCTTTCTTT
.,TRBJ1-4,.,TRBV19,14,CASSAGYGGEKLFF,TGTGCCAGTAGTGCCGGATACGGAGGGGAAAAACTGTTTTTT
.,TRBJ1-1,.,TRBV2,14,CASSPDGKFTEAFF,TGTGCCAGCAGCCCAGACGGGAAGTTCACTGAAGCTTTCTTT
.,TRBJ2-7,.,TRBV4-1,15,CASSQTLQGSREQYF,TGCGCCAGCAGCCAGACCTTACAGGGATCTCGCGAGCAGTACTTC
.,TRBJ1-2,.,TRBV6-5,14,CASSFRQELYGYTF,TGTGCCAGCAGTTTTAGACAGGAACTCTATGGCTACACCTTC
TRBD2,TRBJ2-7,.,TRBV29-1,14,CSTGGGGTTYEQYF,TGCAGCACCGGCGGGGGAGGGACCACCTACGAGCAGTACTTC
.,TRBJ2-1,.,TRBV11-3,15,CASSTVGSGNNEQFF,TGTGCCAGCAGCACCGTAGGATCGGGGAACAATGAGCAGTTCTTC
.,TRBJ1-5,once,TRBV5-6,15,CASSLGAGPNQPQHF,TGTGCCAGCAGCTTGGGAGCGGGCCCCAATCAGCCCCAGCATTTT
.,TRBJ1-1,.,TRBV2,16,CASSEVSGKVNTEAFF,TGTGCCAGCAGTGAGGTATCGGGGAAGGTGAACACTGAAGCTTTCTTT
.,TRBJ1-2,once,TRBV6-1,14,CASSGRLRVYGYTF,TGTGCCAGCAGTGGACGCCTGAGGGTTTATGGCTACACCTTC
TRBD1,TRBJ1-2,once,TRBV7-9,13,CASSQDRVAGYTF,TGTGCCAGCAGCCAAGACAGGGTAGCTGGCTACACCTTC
TRBD1,TRBJ1-1,.,TRBV5-4,13,CASTGTANTEAFF,TGTGCCAGCACCGGGACAGCAAACACTGAAGCTTTCTTT
.,TRBJ2-5,.,TRBV7-3,13,CATAHDPGETQYF,TGTGCCACTGCACACGACCCGGGGGAGACCCAGTACTTC
.,TRBJ2-3,.,TRBV4-3,14,CASSQEVSADTQYF,TGCGCCAGCAGCCAAGAAGTTTCGGCAGATACGCAGTATTTT
.,TRBJ1-2,.,TRBV30,12,CAWSVSLQGYTF,TGTGCCTGGAGTGTGTCCCTTCAGGGCTACACCTTC
.,TRBJ1-4,.,TRBV28,15,CASSSLPAGGEKLFF,TGTGCCAGCAGTTCCCTACCCGCCGGAGGGGAAAAACTGTTTTTT
.,TRBJ2-7,.,TRBV27,16,CASSLLGGGLGGEQYF,TGTGCCAGCAGTTTATTAGGGGGGGGATTGGGGGGAGAGCAGTACTTC
.,TRBJ1-2,.,TRBV5-4,14,CASSLGVLGDGYTF,TGTGCCAGCAGCTTGGGGGTCCTCGGGGATGGCTACACCTTC
.,TRBJ1-1,.,TRBV6-5,13,CASRSPSGTEAFF,TGTGCCAGCCGGAGTCCTTCGGGTACTGAAGCTTTCTTT
TRBD1,TRBJ2-4,.,TRBV7-2,13,CASSSATGTGLYF,TGTGCCAGCAGCTCAGCGACGGGGACAGGGCTATACTTC
.,TRBJ2-7,.,TRBV2,12,CASRREGYEQYF,TGTGCCAGCAGACGGGAAGGCTACGAGCAGTACTTC
.,TRBJ1-5,.,TRBV7-2,15,CASSPVGYSNQPQHF,TGTGCCAGCAGCCCCGTCGGGTATAGCAATCAGCCCCAGCATTTT
TRBD2,TRBJ2-7,.,TRBV7-9,15,CASSTEAVLATEQYF,TGTGCCAGCAGCACCGAGGCCGTACTAGCGACCGAGCAGTACTTC
.,TRBJ1-3,few,TRBV5-4,16,CASSFGTWSSGNTIYF,TGTGCCAGCAGCTTCGGAACTTGGAGCTCTGGAAACACCATATATTTT
.,TRBJ2-7,.,TRBV5-1,15,CASSLDYRISYEQYF,TGCGCCAGCAGCTTGGACTACCGAATCTCCTACGAGCAGTACTTC
.,TRBJ1-5,.,TRBV27,14,CASSFGISNQPQHF,TGTGCCAGCAGTTTCGGGATTAGCAATCAGCCCCAGCATTTT